The 9 T cell receptor beta chains reported below all come from one sample, sequenced in a study of cytomegalovirus exposure and HLA in healthy donors. The primer mix had 60 Vbeta and 13 Jbeta primers. The table came from immunoSEQ multiplex PCR; TCRdb's copy has only in-frame clones and leaves some out. The data show about 180,000 clones, 75% to 85% seen once. The sequenced sample consisted of PBMCs. Receptors were obtained from a girl aged 2 to 10 in good health and CMV-seropositive.

The rearrangement joins TRBV6-1 to TRBJ2-1; 11 bases fit TRBD2. The germline CDR1 and CDR2 sequences are MNHNS and SASEGT. The CDR3 loop spans 14 amino acids. With V trimmed by 6 bases and J by 14 bases, 12 bases remained unmatched. For the CDR3, the DNA is TGTGCCAGCAGCCCGATCACTAGCGGGAGTAGTGAGTTCTTC. Translated: CASSPITSGSSEFF.

J is TRBJ2-1 and V is TRBV18; 12 bases are shared with TRBD2. The J segment lost 13 bases and the V segment lost 3 bases, leaving 7 bases of the junction unmatched. CDR3 length equals 14 residues. Per the germline V gene, CDR1 is KGHSH and CDR2 is LQKENI. The CDR3 nucleotides are TGTGCCAGCTCACCCCTAGGACTAGCGGGGACCCAGTTCTTC. It yields the protein CASSPLGLAGTQFF.

This clone was recorded a few times. V is TRBV7-6 and J is TRBJ1-4; 7 nucleotides match TRBD1. This CDR3 comprises 15 residues. Germline V CDR1 and CDR2: SGHVS, FNYEAQ. V lost 6 bases, J lost 4 bases, and 8 bases stayed unmatched. CDR3 in amino acids: CASRTRDSINEKLFF. CDR3 coding DNA: TGTGCCAGCAGGACCCGGGACAGTATTAATGAAAAACTGTTTTTT.

A single count supports this clone. The V and J genes are TRBV29-1 and TRBJ1-3, with a weak D call TRBD1 (5 bases). V lost 4 bases to trimming and J lost 0 bases, with 7 bases between them. The germline CDR1 and CDR2 sequences are SQVTM and ANQGSEA. The CDR3 runs to 13 residues. CDR3 nucleotide sequence: TGCAGCGTTGCAACAGGCTCTGGAAACACCATATATTTT. Translated: CSVATGSGNTIYF.

In DNA, the CDR3 is TGTGCCAGCAGCGTAGGGGCAACTAGCGGATTCAATGAGCAGTTCTTC. Residues: CASSVGATSGFNEQFF. The chain uses TRBV9 and TRBJ2-1, with TRBD2 identical over 8 bases. The CDR3 extends over 16 amino acids. Germline CDR1 SGDLS, CDR2 YYNGEE. The V gene end was trimmed by 0 bases and the J gene end by 6 bases; junction bases not matched to a gene: 8.

The rearrangement joins TRBV9 to TRBJ2-5; 10 positions agree with TRBD2. With 2 bases clipped from V and 2 bases from J, the junction kept 3 bases outside the gene matches. Germline V gene lookup returns CDR1 SGDLS and CDR2 YYNGEE. This CDR3 contains 15 residues. The CDR3 is CASSVGTSAQETQYF. CDR3 DNA sequence: TGTGCCAGCAGCGTGGGGACTAGCGCGCAAGAGACCCAGTACTTC.

The CDR3 reads CASSLGGQAPYEQYF. As DNA, the CDR3 is TGTGCCAGCAGCTTAGGTGGGCAGGCGCCCTACGAGCAGTACTTC. V gene TRBV7-2 combines with J gene TRBJ2-7; D not certain. Per germline, CDR1 SGHTA and CDR2 FQGNSA. This CDR3 spans 15 amino acids. The V and J ends lost 1 base and 2 bases respectively, with 12 bases between them. The entire variable domain, with the rest obtained from reference TRBV7-2 and TRBJ2-7, is as follows: GAGVSQSPSNKVTEKGKDVELRCDPISGHTALYWYRQSLGQGLEFLIYFQGNSAPDKSGLPSDRFSAERTGGSVSTLTIQRTQQEDSAVYLCASSLGGQAPYEQYFGPGTRLTVT.

The chain joins TRBV11-2 to TRBJ1-1, with D possibly matching TRBD1 (5 bases). The germline V gene has CDR1 SGHAT and CDR2 FQNNGV. CDR3 length: 14 amino acids. V gave up 0 bases and J gave up 7 bases, with 12 bases separating them. The DNA of the CDR3 is TGTGCCAGCAGCTTAGAGGCCAGGGTTAATGAAGCTTTCTTT. It encodes CASSLEARVNEAFF. The whole variable domain, remainder taken from reference TRBV11-2 and TRBJ1-1, is EAGVAQSPRYKIIEKRQSVAFWCNPISGHATLYWYQQILGQGPKLLIQFQNNGVVDDSQLPKDRFSAERLKGVDSTLKIQPAKLEDSAVYLCASSLEARVNEAFFGQGTRLTVV.

V and J are TRBV4-1 and TRBJ2-7; 14 bases map to TRBD2. From germline, CDR1 is MGHRA and CDR2 YSYEKL. Trimming cost V 1 base and J 2 bases; bases outside gene matches: 13. There are 20 residues in the CDR3. The CDR3 here is CASSQGVKGLAGDGAYEQYF. The CDR3 DNA is TGCGCCAGCAGCCAAGGAGTTAAGGGACTAGCGGGAGACGGAGCCTACGAGCAGTACTTC.